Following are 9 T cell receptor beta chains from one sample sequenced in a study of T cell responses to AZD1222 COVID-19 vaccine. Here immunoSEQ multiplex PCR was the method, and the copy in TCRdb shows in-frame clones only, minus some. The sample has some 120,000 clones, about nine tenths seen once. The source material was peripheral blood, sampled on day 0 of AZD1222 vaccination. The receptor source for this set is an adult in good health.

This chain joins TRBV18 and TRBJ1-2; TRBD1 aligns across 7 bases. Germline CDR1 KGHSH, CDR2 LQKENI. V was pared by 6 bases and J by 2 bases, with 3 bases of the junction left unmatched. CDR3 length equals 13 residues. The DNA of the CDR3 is TGTGCCAGCTCTTCGGGACAGAACTATGGCTACACCTTC. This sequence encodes CASSSGQNYGYTF.

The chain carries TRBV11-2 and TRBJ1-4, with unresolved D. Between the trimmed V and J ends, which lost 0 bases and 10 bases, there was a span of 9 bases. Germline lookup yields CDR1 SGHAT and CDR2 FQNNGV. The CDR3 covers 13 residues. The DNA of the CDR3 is TGTGCCAGCAGCTTAGATCTAAGGACAAAACTGTTTTTT. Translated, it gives CASSLDLRTKLFF. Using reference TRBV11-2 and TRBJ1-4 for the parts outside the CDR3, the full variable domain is EAGVAQSPRYKIIEKRQSVAFWCNPISGHATLYWYQQILGQGPKLLIQFQNNGVVDDSQLPKDRFSAERLKGVDSTLKIQPAKLEDSAVYLCASSLDLRTKLFFGSGTQLSVL.

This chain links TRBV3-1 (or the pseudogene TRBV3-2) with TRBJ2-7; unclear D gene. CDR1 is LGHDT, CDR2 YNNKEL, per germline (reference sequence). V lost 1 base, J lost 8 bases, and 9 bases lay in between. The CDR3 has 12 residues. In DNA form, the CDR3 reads TGTGCCAGCAGCCAAGTGGGTGTCAAGCAGTACTTC. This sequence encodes CASSQVGVKQYF.

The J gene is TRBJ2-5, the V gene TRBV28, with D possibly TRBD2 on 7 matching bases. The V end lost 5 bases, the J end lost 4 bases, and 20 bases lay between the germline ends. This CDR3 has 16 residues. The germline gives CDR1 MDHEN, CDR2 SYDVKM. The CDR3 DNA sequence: TGTGCCAGCAGTCCCCGGGGGAGGGGGGTAGGAGAGACCCAGTACTTC. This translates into CASSPRGRGVGETQYF.

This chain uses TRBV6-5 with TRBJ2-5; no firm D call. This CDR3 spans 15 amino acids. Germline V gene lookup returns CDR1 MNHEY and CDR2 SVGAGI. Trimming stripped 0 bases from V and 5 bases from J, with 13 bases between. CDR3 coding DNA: TGTGCCAGCAGTTACTCTAGGCTCCTCAGGGAGACCCAGTACTTC. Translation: CASSYSRLLRETQYF.

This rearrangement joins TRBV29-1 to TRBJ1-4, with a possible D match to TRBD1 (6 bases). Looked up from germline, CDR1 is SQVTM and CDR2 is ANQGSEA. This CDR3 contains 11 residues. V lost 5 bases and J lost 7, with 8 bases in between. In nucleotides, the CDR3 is TGCAGCGTTCCAGGGGCTGAAAAACTGTTTTTT. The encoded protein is CSVPGAEKLFF. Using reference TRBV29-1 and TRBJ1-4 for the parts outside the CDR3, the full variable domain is SAVISQKPSRDICQRGTSLTIQCQVDSQVTMMFWYRQQPGQSLTLIATANQGSEATYESGFVIDKFPISRPNLTFSTLTVSNMSPEDSSIYLCSVPGAEKLFFGSGTQLSVL.

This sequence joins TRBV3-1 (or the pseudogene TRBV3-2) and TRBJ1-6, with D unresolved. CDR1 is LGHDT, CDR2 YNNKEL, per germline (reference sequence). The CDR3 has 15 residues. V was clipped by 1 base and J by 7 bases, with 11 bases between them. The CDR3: CASSQGPIGNSPLHF. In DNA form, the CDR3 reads TGTGCCAGCAGCCAAGGGCCAATCGGGAATTCACCCCTCCACTTT.

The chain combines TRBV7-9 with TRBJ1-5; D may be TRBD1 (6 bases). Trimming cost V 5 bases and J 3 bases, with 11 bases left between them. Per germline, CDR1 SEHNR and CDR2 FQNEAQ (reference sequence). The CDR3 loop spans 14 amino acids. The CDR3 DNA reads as TGTGCCAGCAGCCAGGACAGTACCAATCAGCCCCAGCATTTT. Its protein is CASSQDSTNQPQHF.

The CDR3 DNA reads as TGTGCCAGCAGCGTAGGAGGCGGCTCCAGAACTGACGAGCAGTTCTTC. Protein: CASSVGGGSRTDEQFF. The chain couples TRBV9 to TRBJ2-1; no reliable D call. The CDR3 totals 16 residues. Germline V gene sequence: CDR1 SGDLS, CDR2 YYNGEE. Trimming shortened V by 0 bases and J by 10 bases, and 20 bases separated the two germline ends. Together with reference TRBV9 and TRBJ2-1, the CDR3 gives the full variable domain: DSGVTQTPKHLITATGQRVTLRCSPRSGDLSVYWYQQSLDQGLQFLIQYYNGEERAKGNILERFSAQQFPDLHSELNLSSLELGDSALYFCASSVGGGSRTDEQFFGPGTRLTVL.